The 27 T cell receptor beta chains below all came from one sample that was sequenced in a study of ipilimumab plus nivolumab after autologous stem cell transplantation (dated by TCRdb to the early 2020s). The library came from the immunoSEQ multiplex PCR assay. The immuneACCESS repertoire file appears here via TCRdb, limited to in-frame rearrangements. These files lack a portion of the clones; in checked studies, under half of the deficit traces to unresolved V genes, and the cause of the others is not known. This sample has over 80,000 clones in its table, and over 80% of those were observed once. 2.2% of the sample rests with the top ten. The sequencing here drew on PBMCs, taken in a trial of ipilimumab plus nivolumab as post-transplant consolidation. These TCRs come from a male donor with diffuse large B-cell lymphoma.

The chain combines TRBV5-6 with TRBJ2-7; D gene uncertain. The ends were cut back, 3 bases at V and 6 bases at J, with 13 bases in the middle. The CDR3 extends over 13 amino acids. CDR1 is SGHDT, CDR2 YYEEEE, per germline. CDR3 in amino acids: CASSSLVSGEQYF. Written as DNA, the CDR3 is TGTGCCAGCAGCTCCCTAGTGAGTGGCGAGCAGTACTTC.

The chain carries TRBV27 and TRBJ2-1; D is unresolved. This CDR3 region has 15 residues. The V gene lost 4 bases and the J gene lost 8 bases, with 18 bases spanning the gap. In germline, CDR1 is MNHEY, CDR2 SMNVEV (reference sequence). In DNA, the CDR3 is TGTGCCAGCAGTTCCCAGGCTCTACTAAGGGATGAGCAGTTCTTC. It specifies CASSSQALLRDEQFF.

The chain links TRBV5-1 to TRBJ1-1; TRBD1 matches 8 bases. This CDR3 comprises 14 residues. Germline CDR1 SGHRS, CDR2 YFSETQ. V trimming: 6 bases; J trimming: 1 base; junction bases outside the gene matches: 5. The CDR3 DNA reads TGCGCCAGCAAACGACAGGGGACGAACACTGAAGCTTTCTTT. This translates into CASKRQGTNTEAFF.

The chain has TRBV7-2 and TRBJ2-1; D ambiguous. This CDR3 has 13 amino acids. Trimming removed 3 bases at V and 8 bases at J, with 11 bases between. The germline CDR1 and CDR2 sequences are SGHTA and FQGNSA. CDR3 region: CASSFQAGDEQFF. The CDR3 nucleotides read TGTGCCAGCAGCTTCCAAGCCGGAGATGAGCAGTTCTTC.

The chain has TRBV7-2 and TRBJ1-1; 11 bases match TRBD1. Germline CDR1 and CDR2: SGHTA and FQGNSA. The V and J ends lost 5 bases and 10 bases, in that order; junction bases with no gene match: 12. This CDR3 has 15 residues. CDR3 DNA sequence: TGTGCCAGCAGCGTTTCCCCGGGACAGGGGGTTAGAGCTTTCTTT. Protein sequence: CASSVSPGQGVRAFF.

This chain links TRBV27 with TRBJ2-2, with 12 nucleotides matching TRBD1. The CDR3 has 17 amino acids. The ends lost 2 bases at V and 4 bases at J; junction bases unmatched: 5. Germline CDR1 is MNHEY and CDR2 is SMNVEV (reference sequence). CDR3 nucleotides: TGTGCCAGCAGTTTAGAGGGACAGGGGGCGAGCACCGGGGAGCTGTTTTTT. Residues: CASSLEGQGASTGELFF.

The chain has TRBV7-6 and TRBJ1-5; D remains unclear. Trimming took off 5 bases at V and 1 base at J, with 9 bases between the two ends. The CDR3 contains 14 residues. From germline, CDR1 is SGHVS and CDR2 FNYEAQ. The CDR3 here is CASSLHGSNQPQHF. The CDR3 bases are TGTGCCAGCAGCCTACACGGAAGCAATCAGCCCCAGCATTTT. The full variable domain, in which reference TRBV7-6 and TRBJ1-5 provide the parts outside the CDR3, is GAGVSQSPRYKVTKRGQDVALRCDPISGHVSLYWYRQALGQGPEFLTYFNYEAQQDKSGLPNDRFSAERPEGSISTLTIQRTEQRDSAMYRCASSLHGSNQPQHFGDGTRLSIL.

The table lists this clone with a count of one. The chain uses TRBV5-4 and TRBJ2-7, with D perhaps matching TRBD2 (7 bases). Germline values: CDR1 SGHNT, CDR2 YYREEE (reference sequence). The ends were cut back, 5 bases at V and 7 bases at J, with 25 bases in the middle. The CDR3 covers 16 residues. In DNA form, the CDR3 reads TGTGCCAGCAGTTCCCTGGCCGGGGGGCGCCCCTGGGAGCAGTACTTC. Translated: CASSSLAGGRPWEQYF.

This chain connects TRBV9 to TRBJ1-1, with D possibly TRBD1 on 6 matching bases. Per the germline V gene, CDR1 is SGDLS and CDR2 is YYNGEE. Trimming stripped 3 bases from V and 6 bases from J, with 21 bases between. The CDR3 spans 16 residues. The CDR3 sequence is CASSAGGLRGYAEAFF. The CDR3, as DNA: TGTGCCAGCAGCGCGGGGGGCCTCCGGGGATACGCTGAAGCTTTCTTT. Based on the CDR3 plus reference TRBV9 and TRBJ1-1, the full variable domain is DSGVTQTPKHLITATGQRVTLRCSPRSGDLSVYWYQQSLDQGLQFLIQYYNGEERAKGNILERFSAQQFPDLHSELNLSSLELGDSALYFCASSAGGLRGYAEAFFGQGTRLTVV.

The chain carries TRBV5-4 and TRBJ2-7, with a possible D match to TRBD2 (6 bases). Germline V CDR1 and CDR2: SGHNT, YYREEE (reference sequence). The CDR3 sequence is 12 residues long. V lost 8 bases to trimming and J lost 7 bases, with 16 bases between them. In DNA, the CDR3 is TGTGCCAGTGGGCACTGGGCGGGGGAGCAGTACTTC. Translation: CASGHWAGEQYF.

The rearrangement joins TRBV7-2 to TRBJ1-5, with D uncertain. CDR1 is SGHTA and CDR2 is FQGNSA in the germline V gene. CDR3 length equals 15 residues. V lost 1 base and J 6 bases, leaving 13 bases between the germline ends. The CDR3 here is CASSLVWGEGQPQHF. The CDR3 DNA reads TGTGCCAGCAGCTTAGTTTGGGGTGAAGGTCAGCCCCAGCATTTT.

The CDR3 sequence: CSSKWGNTIYF. Written as DNA, the CDR3 is TGCAGCTCCAAGTGGGGAAACACCATATATTTT. V gene TRBV29-1 combines with J gene TRBJ1-3; D is ambiguous. V gave up 8 bases and J gave up 4 bases, with 9 bases separating them. CDR1 SQVTM and CDR2 ANQGSEA come from the germline V gene. The CDR3 covers 11 residues.

The rearrangement links TRBV18 to TRBJ2-5, with TRBD1 as a possible D gene (7 bases). Germline V gene sequence: CDR1 KGHSH, CDR2 LQKENI. The V end lost 7 bases, the J end lost 5 bases, and 17 bases lay between the germline ends. The CDR3 length is 14 residues. The CDR3 DNA reads TGTGCCAGCTTCCCAGGAGGGGGCGAGGAGACCCAGTACTTC. Translating it yields CASFPGGGEETQYF.

V and J are TRBV29-1 and TRBJ1-5; no firm D call. Germline CDR1 reads SQVTM; CDR2 reads ANQGSEA. Trimming removed 1 base from V and 4 bases from J, with 8 bases in between. The CDR3 covers 13 residues. The CDR3 loop reads CSVEVGANQPQHF. The CDR3 coding sequence is TGCAGCGTTGAAGTAGGAGCTAATCAGCCCCAGCATTTT. The full variable domain, rest sourced from reference TRBV29-1 and TRBJ1-5, is SAVISQKPSRDICQRGTSLTIQCQVDSQVTMMFWYRQQPGQSLTLIATANQGSEATYESGFVIDKFPISRPNLTFSTLTVSNMSPEDSSIYLCSVEVGANQPQHFGDGTRLSIL.

V and J are TRBV7-6 and TRBJ1-4; possibly TRBD1 for D (5 bases). The germline V gene has CDR1 SGHVS and CDR2 FNYEAQ. The CDR3 has 13 amino acids. Trimming removed 4 bases at V and 7 bases at J, with 10 bases between. CDR3: CASSSAGGEKLFF. In DNA form, the CDR3 reads TGTGCCAGCAGCTCCGCTGGGGGTGAAAAACTGTTTTTT.

The chain carries TRBV6-1 and TRBJ2-7; tentative D call: TRBD2 (7 bases). Trimming stripped 8 bases from V and 2 bases from J, with 16 bases between. Germline V lookup: CDR1 MNHNS, CDR2 SASEGT. There are 14 residues in the CDR3. In DNA, the CDR3 is TGTGCCAGCGGGGGGGGCCGGTCCCCCTACGAGCAGTACTTC. Translation gives CASGGGRSPYEQYF.

The chain has TRBV7-9 and TRBJ2-6; 10 bases are shared with TRBD1. The CDR3 spans 19 residues. V gave up 5 bases and J gave up 0 bases; unmatched junction bases: 10. Germline V gene sequence: CDR1 SEHNR, CDR2 FQNEAQ (reference sequence). The CDR3 loop reads CASSQPRDRGFSGANVLTF. The CDR3 coding sequence is TGTGCCAGCAGCCAACCACGGGACAGGGGCTTCTCTGGGGCCAACGTCCTGACTTTC.

This chain uses TRBV4-1 with TRBJ2-3; maybe TRBD2 (6 bases). V was shortened by 0 bases and J by 1 base, with 11 bases between the two germline ends. Looked up from germline, CDR1 is MGHRA and CDR2 is YSYEKL. The CDR3 covers 16 residues. As DNA, the CDR3 is TGCGCCAGCAGCCAAGAAGGGCTAGCGCGCACAGATACGCAGTATTTT. This translates into CASSQEGLARTDTQYF.

This clone was recorded only once. CDR3 protein: CASSLGFGDSTTGELFF. As DNA, the CDR3 is TGTGCCAGCAGCTTGGGTTTCGGCGATTCTACAACCGGGGAGCTGTTTTTT. V usage is TRBV5-6 and J usage is TRBJ2-2, with D uncertain. CDR3 length: 17 residues. V lost 0 bases to trimming and J lost 5 bases, with 17 bases between them. Germline CDR1 is SGHDT and CDR2 is YYEEEE.

The gene calls are TRBV5-1 and TRBJ2-5, with D tentatively TRBD1 or TRBD2 (5 bases each). The better agreement between TRBJ2-7 and the DNA end casts doubt on the J call. The germline gives CDR1 SGHRS, CDR2 YFSETQ. The CDR3 consists of 16 residues. This chain's CDR3 is CASSLRWDQVPYEQYF. The CDR3 nucleotides are TGCGCCAGCAGCTTAAGGTGGGACCAGGTGCCCTACGAGCAGTACTTC.

This clone was found once. This rearrangement joins TRBV15 to TRBJ2-5; D unclear. Germline V CDR1 and CDR2: LNHNV, YYDKDF (reference sequence). Trimming removed 0 bases at V and 4 bases at J, with 6 bases between. The CDR3 length is 13 residues. The CDR3, as DNA: TGTGCCACCAGCAGAGACTGGGGAGAGACCCAGTACTTC. Translation gives CATSRDWGETQYF.

The count of this clone is one. The chain has TRBV6-5 and TRBJ1-5, with 8 bases fitting TRBD1. J lost 3 bases, V lost 6 bases, and 4 bases had no gene match. Germline loops: CDR1 MNHEY, CDR2 SVGAGI. The CDR3 extends over 14 amino acids. The CDR3 reads CASRGTGHNQPQHF. CDR3 nucleotide sequence: TGTGCCAGCAGGGGGACAGGCCACAATCAGCCCCAGCATTTT.

The chain couples TRBV6-1 to TRBJ1-5; D ambiguous. This CDR3 has 14 amino acids. The germline V and J ends were trimmed by 5 bases and 4 bases, with 12 bases remaining between them. Germline CDR1 reads MNHNS; CDR2 reads SASEGT. The CDR3 reads CASSSPRGNQPQHF. CDR3 DNA sequence: TGTGCCAGCAGTAGTCCGAGAGGGAATCAGCCCCAGCATTTT.

This clone has only one observation. This rearrangement joins TRBV7-8 to TRBJ1-2; D gene uncertain. Germline V CDR1 and CDR2: SGHVS, FQNEAQ. The CDR3 runs 15 residues. Deletions cut 6 bases from V and 4 bases from J, with 18 bases between. The CDR3 nucleotides are TGTGCCAGCAGTCCCCATCCATCAGGCGTCTATGGCTACACCTTC. It encodes CASSPHPSGVYGYTF.

V is TRBV19 and J is TRBJ1-6; 9 bases are a match to TRBD1. J lost 7 bases, V lost 5 bases, and 6 bases had no gene match. Looked up from germline, CDR1 is LNHDA and CDR2 is SQIVND (reference sequence). The CDR3 totals 15 residues. CDR3 DNA sequence: TGTGCCAGTAGTGATGAGGGGACAGGGAATTCACCCCTCCACTTT. Translation: CASSDEGTGNSPLHF.

CDR3 residues: CASSQVGQTGLDTQYF. The CDR3 bases are TGTGCCAGCAGCCAAGTTGGACAAACAGGTCTAGATACGCAGTATTTT. The rearrangement uses TRBV4-2 and TRBJ2-3; a weak D match, TRBD1 (5 bases). V lost 1 base and J lost 5, with 16 bases in between. The germline CDR1 and CDR2 sequences are LGHNA and YNFKEQ. The CDR3 loop spans 16 amino acids.

This clone showed up just once. This chain links TRBV5-1 with TRBJ2-3, with unresolved D. The CDR3 consists of 14 residues. Deletions cut 1 base from V and 1 base from J, with 7 bases between. Germline V gene sequence: CDR1 SGHRS, CDR2 YFSETQ. In nucleotides, the CDR3 is TGCGCCAGCAGCTTGTCCCACCGCACAGATACGCAGTATTTT. Translated: CASSLSHRTDTQYF.